This T cell receptor beta chain was found in a study of cytomegalovirus exposure and HLA in healthy donors. Findings and limits, study-wide: Sequencing likely produced, as an artifact, a cluster of highly shared sequence variants.

The CDR3 spans 17 residues. Trimming took 5 bases from V and 5 from J; bases not matched to a gene: 18. Germline loops: CDR1 SGHVS, CDR2 FNYEAQ. Both 60 Vbeta primers and 13 Jbeta primers went into the PCR. Clones were sequenced by immunoSEQ multiplex PCR, and TCRdb holds only the in-frame ones, with some missing. The listing contains 75,000 to 95,000 clones. In the case of this clone: What it recognizes is unknown.

Sample: PBMCs. The chain joins TRBV7-6 to TRBJ2-7; 7 bases agree with TRBD2. The sequence was obtained from a woman aged 60 to 75 in good health and CMV-seronegative. The CDR3 loop reads CASSRNHPSGKLDEQYF. DNA of the CDR3: TGTGCCAGCAGCCGAAACCACCCAAGCGGGAAACTGGACGAGCAGTACTTC.